This T cell receptor beta chain appears in the sequencing data of a study of blood T cells in healthy people across ages. Study-wide findings and caveats: Estimates of diversity drawn from one million T cells were considered underestimates. Possibly, changes in expanded clonotypes were confounded because donor CMV status was unknown. Both naive CD4+ cell counts and diversity were greater in long-lived donors than in aged donors.

This clonotype was recorded many times. Its antigen is not known. The germline gives CDR1 MDHEN, CDR2 SYDVKM. This CDR3 region has 12 residues. Sample-barcoded 5' priming and a J-beta primer mix drove a second PCR of 7 to 11 cycles. Researchers report that a template-switch adaptor with 12 random nucleotides tagged each cDNA molecule. TCRdb reanalysed the 5' RACE reads using MiXCR and keeps one entry per CDR3 protein. The sample gives some 1.7 million distinct CDR3 sequences, 25% to 30% of which show up once; less than 9.5% is in the top ten. The receptor was isolated from a woman between 25 and 40 years old in good health. The source material was blood. J is TRBJ2-5 and V is TRBV28, with D possibly matching TRBD1 (6 bases). The better agreement between TRBJ2-7 and the DNA end casts doubt on the J call. The CDR3 here is CASSLRQDEQYF. The DNA for the CDR3 is TGTGCCAGCAGCCTTAGACAGGACGAGCAGTACTTC.